The count of the clone carrying this T cell receptor beta chain is one. This record belongs to a study of blood T cell repertoires in COVID-19. Study at large: COVID-19 samples, acute and convalescent, were from the United States, Italy and Spain. T cells, B-cell-depleted T cells, or PBMCs provided the cDNA or gDNA that served as material.

Trimming stripped 2 bases from V and 2 bases from J, with 13 bases between. The CDR3 contains 16 residues. CDR1 is KGHSH, CDR2 LQKENI, per germline. Here immunoSEQ multiplex PCR was the method, and the copy in TCRdb shows in-frame clones only, minus some. This sample carries 250,000 or so clones, over 70% of them seen once, and the ten largest clones take about 3%. Material for sequencing was peripheral blood. V gene TRBV18 combines with J gene TRBJ1-3, with a possible D match to TRBD1 (5 bases). This clonotype was sampled from a woman older than 75 with acute or convalescent COVID-19. The DNA of the CDR3 is TGTGCCAGCTCACCAGGGACTAGCGGTCCTGGAAACACCATATATTTT. Its protein product is CASSPGTSGPGNTIYF.